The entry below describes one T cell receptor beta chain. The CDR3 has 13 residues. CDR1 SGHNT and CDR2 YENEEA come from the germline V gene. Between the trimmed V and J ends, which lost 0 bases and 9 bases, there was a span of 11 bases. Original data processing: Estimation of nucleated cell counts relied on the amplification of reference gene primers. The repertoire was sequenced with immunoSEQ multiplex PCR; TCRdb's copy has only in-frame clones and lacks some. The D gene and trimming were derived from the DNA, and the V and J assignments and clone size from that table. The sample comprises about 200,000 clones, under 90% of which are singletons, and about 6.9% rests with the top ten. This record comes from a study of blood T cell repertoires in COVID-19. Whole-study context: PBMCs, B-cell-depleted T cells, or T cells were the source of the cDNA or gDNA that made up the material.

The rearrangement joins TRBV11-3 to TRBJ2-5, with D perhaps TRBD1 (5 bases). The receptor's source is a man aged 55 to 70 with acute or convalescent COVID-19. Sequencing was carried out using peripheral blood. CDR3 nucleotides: TGTGCCAGCAGCTTAGATGGGGAAGGGGCCCAGTACTTC. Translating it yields CASSLDGEGAQYF.